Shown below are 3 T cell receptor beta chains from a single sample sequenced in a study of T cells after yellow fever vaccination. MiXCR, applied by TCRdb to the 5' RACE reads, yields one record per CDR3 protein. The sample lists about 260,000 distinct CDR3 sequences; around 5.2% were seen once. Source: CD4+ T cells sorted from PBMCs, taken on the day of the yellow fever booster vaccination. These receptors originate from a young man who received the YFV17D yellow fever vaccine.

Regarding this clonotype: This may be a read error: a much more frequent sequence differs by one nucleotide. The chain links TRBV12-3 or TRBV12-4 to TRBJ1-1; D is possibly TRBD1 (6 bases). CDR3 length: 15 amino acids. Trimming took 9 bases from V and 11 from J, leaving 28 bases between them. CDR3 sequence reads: CARSRSRWGHVGAFF. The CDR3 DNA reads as TGTGCCAGAAGTCGCTCCAGGTGGGGGCACGTAGGGGCTTTCTTT.

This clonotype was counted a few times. CDR3 coding DNA: TGCGCCAGCAGCCAATCCACCTACGAGGGCTACACCTTC. Encoded protein: CASSQSTYEGYTF. The rearrangement links TRBV4-1 to TRBJ1-2; D unresolved. CDR3 length: 13 residues. Trimming took off 2 bases at V and 8 bases at J, with 12 bases between the two ends. CDR1 MGHRA and CDR2 YSYEKL come from the germline V gene.

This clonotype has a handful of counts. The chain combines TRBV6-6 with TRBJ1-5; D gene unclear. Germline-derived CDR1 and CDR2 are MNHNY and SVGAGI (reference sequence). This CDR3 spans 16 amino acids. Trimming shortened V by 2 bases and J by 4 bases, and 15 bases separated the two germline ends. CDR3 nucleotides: TGTGCCAGCAGTTACAATGTCGGGGAAGGTAATCAGCCCCAGCATTTT. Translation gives CASSYNVGEGNQPQHF.